This T cell receptor beta chain stems from a study of technical replicates of blood from several donors. This table comes from immunoSEQ multiplex PCR, and its TCRdb copy is limited to in-frame clones, with some not included. Of more than 65,000 clones listed, around 92% are singletons. Per the germline V gene, CDR1 is SQVTM and CDR2 is ANQGSEA. The CDR3 contains 12 residues. The V segment lost 7 bases and the J segment 11 bases; nucleotides outside the gene matches: 12. The sequence derives from a human donor in good health. Material for sequencing was T cells isolated from PBMCs. The rearrangement joins TRBV29-1 to TRBJ1-1; TRBD1 agrees at 8 bases. The CDR3 protein is CSGDRGDDTAFF. The CDR3 bases are TGCAGCGGCGACAGGGGCGACGACACGGCTTTCTTT. Using reference TRBV29-1 and TRBJ1-1 for the parts outside the CDR3, the full variable domain is SAVISQKPSRDICQRGTSLTIQCQVDSQVTMMFWYRQQPGQSLTLIATANQGSEATYESGFVIDKFPISRPNLTFSTLTVSNMSPEDSSIYLCSGDRGDDTAFFGQGTRLTVV.